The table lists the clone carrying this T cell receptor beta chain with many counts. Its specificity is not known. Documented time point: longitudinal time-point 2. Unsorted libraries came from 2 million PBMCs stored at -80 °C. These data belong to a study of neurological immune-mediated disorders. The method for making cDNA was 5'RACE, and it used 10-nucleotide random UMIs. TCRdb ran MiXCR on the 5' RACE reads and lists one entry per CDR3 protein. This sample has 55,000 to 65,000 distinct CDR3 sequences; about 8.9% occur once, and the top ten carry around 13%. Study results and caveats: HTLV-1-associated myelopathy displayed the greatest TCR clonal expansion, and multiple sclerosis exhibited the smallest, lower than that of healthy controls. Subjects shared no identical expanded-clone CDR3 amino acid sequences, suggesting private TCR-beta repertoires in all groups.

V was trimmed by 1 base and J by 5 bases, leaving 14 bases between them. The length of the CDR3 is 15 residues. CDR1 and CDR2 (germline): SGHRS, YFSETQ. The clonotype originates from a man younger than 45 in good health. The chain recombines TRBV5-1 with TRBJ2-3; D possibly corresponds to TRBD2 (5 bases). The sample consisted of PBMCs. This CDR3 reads CASSLFGVVGDTQYF. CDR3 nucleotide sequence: TGCGCCAGCAGCTTGTTCGGGGTTGTGGGAGATACGCAGTATTTT.